These 26 T cell receptor beta chains share one sample of origin, sequenced in a study of cytomegalovirus exposure and HLA in healthy donors. PCR primers comprised 60 Vbeta and 13 Jbeta primers. Clones were read by immunoSEQ multiplex PCR, and TCRdb kept only the in-frame ones, dropping some. The profile shows some 120,000 clones, about 10% of them singletons. Input material: PBMCs. These receptors were collected from a man aged 30 to 45 in good health and CMV-seronegative.

This clone was counted only a few times. The chain joins TRBV2 to TRBJ1-2; 9 bases line up with TRBD1. CDR1 is SNHLY and CDR2 is FYNNEI in the germline V gene. The CDR3 contains 15 residues. Unmatched junction bases numbered 5, after V lost 3 bases and J lost 3 bases. CDR3 protein: CASSDRRTGDYGYTF. The CDR3 DNA follows: TGTGCCAGCAGTGACCGCCGGACAGGGGACTATGGCTACACCTTC.

The rearrangement joins TRBV27 to TRBJ2-7, with 7 bases aligning to TRBD1. J lost 3 bases, V lost 6 bases, and 8 bases had no gene match. The CDR3 sequence is 14 residues long. Germline V gene data show CDR1 as MNHEY and CDR2 as SMNVEV (reference sequence). The CDR3 bases are TGTGCCAGCAGCCCGGGGACAGTTCGCTACGAGCAGTACTTC. It is translated as CASSPGTVRYEQYF.

The rearrangement uses TRBV9 and TRBJ2-1, with TRBD2 identical over 12 bases. Germline V gives CDR1 SGDLS, CDR2 YYNGEE. V trimming: 0 bases; J trimming: 4 bases; junction bases outside the gene matches: 8. The CDR3 contains 18 residues. The CDR3 DNA sequence: TGTGCCAGCAGCGTAGAGGCTAGCGGGAGGGCCGGTTACAATGAGCAGTTCTTC. Encoded protein: CASSVEASGRAGYNEQFF.

This clone was counted a few times. The chain uses TRBV5-1 and TRBJ1-1, with 8 bases fitting TRBD1. CDR1 is SGHRS, CDR2 YFSETQ, per germline. V shed 0 bases, J shed 3 bases, and the junction held 4 bases outside the gene matches. The CDR3 runs to 15 residues. This CDR3 reads CASSLGGQGYTEAFF. CDR3 nucleotide sequence: TGCGCCAGCAGCTTGGGAGGACAGGGATACACTGAAGCTTTCTTT.

This clone was found a few times. The V gene is TRBV5-1, the J gene TRBJ1-1, with D possibly TRBD1 on 5 matching bases. Germline values: CDR1 SGHRS, CDR2 YFSETQ. Trimming shortened V by 4 bases and J by 4 bases, and 17 bases separated the two germline ends. The CDR3 extends over 15 amino acids. This CDR3 is CASSPVQALGTEAFF. In DNA, the CDR3 is TGCGCCAGCAGCCCGGTACAGGCTCTGGGCACTGAAGCTTTCTTT.

The sample holds a few counts of this clone. The chain uses TRBV4-2 and TRBJ2-5; D may be TRBD2 (5 bases). The CDR3 is made up of 16 amino acids. V shed 2 bases and J shed 3 bases, with 16 bases lying between them. CDR1 and CDR2 (germline): LGHNA, YNFKEQ. The CDR3 sequence: CASSQFPEAGEETQYF. CDR3 sequence (DNA): TGTGCCAGCAGCCAATTCCCCGAGGCCGGGGAAGAGACCCAGTACTTC.

This clone was seen only a few times. The chain joins TRBV5-1 to TRBJ1-1, with D possibly being TRBD1 (5 bases). The CDR3 consists of 13 residues. V lost 7 bases, J lost 3 bases, and 13 bases lay in between. From germline, CDR1 is SGHRS and CDR2 YFSETQ. The CDR3 loop is CASGDSLHTEAFF. In DNA form, the CDR3 reads TGCGCCAGCGGTGACAGTCTTCACACTGAAGCTTTCTTT. The full variable domain, in which reference TRBV5-1 and TRBJ1-1 provide the parts outside the CDR3, is KAGVTQTPRYLIKTRGQQVTLSCSPISGHRSVSWYQQTPGQGLQFLFEYFSETQRNKGNFPGRFSGRQFSNSRSEMNVSTLELGDSALYLCASGDSLHTEAFFGQGTRLTVV.

This clone occurred once. The chain couples TRBV7-9 to TRBJ2-7; D possibly corresponds to TRBD2 (6 bases). The CDR3 covers 18 residues. Per germline, CDR1 SEHNR and CDR2 FQNEAQ (reference sequence). Deletions cut 1 base from V and 2 bases from J, with 21 bases between. The CDR3: CASSLGVGDLRTPYEQYF. The CDR3 nucleotides are TGTGCCAGCAGCTTAGGAGTGGGGGACTTACGCACACCCTACGAGCAGTACTTC. Based on the CDR3 plus reference TRBV7-9 and TRBJ2-7, the full variable domain is DTGVSQNPRHKITKRGQNVTFRCDPISEHNRLYWYRQTLGQGPEFLTYFQNEAQLEKSRLLSDRFSAERPKGSFSTLEIQRTEQGDSAMYLCASSLGVGDLRTPYEQYFGPGTRLTVT.

This clone showed up just a few times. This chain connects TRBV27 to TRBJ1-1; D ambiguous. V shed 7 bases and J shed 1 base, with 10 bases lying between them. CDR3 length: 13 residues. Germline CDR1 is MNHEY and CDR2 is SMNVEV (reference sequence). CDR3 coding DNA: TGTGCCAGCACCCGAGACACGAACACTGAAGCTTTCTTT. This sequence encodes CASTRDTNTEAFF.

This sequence joins TRBV6-5 and TRBJ2-1, with TRBD1 matching 9 bases. Per the germline V gene, CDR1 is MNHEY and CDR2 is SVGAGI. The CDR3 consists of 15 residues. V lost 2 bases, J lost 6 bases, and 5 bases stayed unmatched. CDR3 DNA sequence: TGTGCCAGCAGTTACGGGGGACAGGGTAGCAATGAGCAGTTCTTC. Protein product: CASSYGGQGSNEQFF.

The rearrangement links TRBV6-1 to TRBJ2-5; TRBD1 matches 7 bases. This CDR3 is built from 14 residues. V dropped 7 bases and J dropped 5; count of bases not matched to a gene: 10. Germline CDR1 reads MNHNS; CDR2 reads SASEGT. CDR3 DNA: TGTGCCAGCACCATAACAGGGGTTTGGGAGACCCAGTACTTC. Translation gives CASTITGVWETQYF.

A few counts support this clone. The V gene is TRBV5-1, the J gene TRBJ2-3, with a possible D match to TRBD1 (5 bases). CDR3 length: 14 residues. Trimming took 4 bases from V and 0 from J, leaving 9 bases between them. Germline-derived CDR1 and CDR2 are SGHRS and YFSETQ. The CDR3 DNA follows: TGCGCCAGCAGCCAGGGATCGAGCACAGATACGCAGTATTTT. Its translation: CASSQGSSTDTQYF.

The chain combines TRBV9 with TRBJ2-1; 8 nucleotides align to TRBD2. CDR3 length: 16 residues. Germline V gene data show CDR1 as SGDLS and CDR2 as YYNGEE. V lost 2 bases and J lost 7; bases outside the gene matches: 11. The CDR3 nucleotides read TGTGCCAGCAGCGTTGGGCCCAGCGGGAGCCATAATGAGCAGTTCTTC. It yields the protein CASSVGPSGSHNEQFF.

The chain recombines TRBV2 with TRBJ1-3; 8 nucleotides agree with TRBD1. The V gene's germline CDR1 is SNHLY and CDR2 FYNNEI. The CDR3 is 15 amino acids. The junction had 5 bases not matched to a gene; V was cut back by 6 bases and J by 1 base. CDR3 protein: CASSRQGISGNTIYF. The CDR3 DNA follows: TGTGCCAGCAGCCGACAGGGGATTTCTGGAAACACCATATATTTT.

In this sample, this clone turned up a few times. This chain joins TRBV4-1 and TRBJ2-3; 8 nucleotides match TRBD2. In germline, CDR1 is MGHRA, CDR2 YSYEKL. Trimming took 0 bases from V and 1 from J; bases not matched to a gene: 3. The CDR3 runs to 16 residues. The CDR3 nucleotides are TGCGCCAGCAGCCAAGATCGGGGGGGCCGCACAGATACGCAGTATTTT. Translating gives CASSQDRGGRTDTQYF.

In its sample, this clone was seen a few times. V is TRBV1 and J is TRBJ2-7; TRBD1 reflects the table's D call only, with no check against the DNA. TRBV1 is marked as a pseudogene. CDR3 length: 12 residues. CDR3 residues: CTSTGQGDEQYF. The CDR3 DNA sequence: TGCACCAGCACGGGACAGGGGGACGAGCAGTACTTC.

The chain recombines TRBV11-2 with TRBJ2-2; 9 bases map to TRBD2. Trimming at V came to 3 bases and at J to 8 bases, leaving 7 bases not matched to a gene. The germline V gene has CDR1 SGHAT and CDR2 FQNNGV. The CDR3 consists of 15 residues. In DNA, the CDR3 is TGTGCCAGCAGCTTCCCAGCGGGGGGTTCAGGGGAGCTGTTTTTT. It is translated as CASSFPAGGSGELFF. The complete variable domain, with remaining parts taken from reference TRBV11-2 and TRBJ2-2, reads EAGVAQSPRYKIIEKRQSVAFWCNPISGHATLYWYQQILGQGPKLLIQFQNNGVVDDSQLPKDRFSAERLKGVDSTLKIQPAKLEDSAVYLCASSFPAGGSGELFFGEGSRLTVL.

V and J are TRBV19 and TRBJ2-1; 11 bases line up with TRBD2. The length of the CDR3 is 16 residues. The V gene's germline CDR1 is LNHDA and CDR2 SQIVND (reference sequence). The V gene end was trimmed by 3 bases and the J gene end by 5 bases; junction bases not matched to a gene: 6. The CDR3 coding sequence is TGTGCCAGTAGTATGCTAGCGGGGGGTGTCAACAATGAGCAGTTCTTC. It specifies CASSMLAGGVNNEQFF.

There are a few counts of this clone. V gene TRBV12-5 combines with J gene TRBJ1-3, with D possibly TRBD1 on 5 matching bases. The ends were cut back, 6 bases at V and 0 bases at J, with 6 bases in the middle. This CDR3 is 13 amino acids long. Germline lookup yields CDR1 LGHNT and CDR2 FRNRAP. The CDR3 protein is CASGQGSGNTIYF. Here the CDR3 DNA reads TGTGCTAGTGGCCAGGGCTCTGGAAACACCATATATTTT.

V gene TRBV2 combines with J gene TRBJ1-3, with 11 bases fitting TRBD1. Trimming took 3 bases from V and 4 from J; bases not matched to a gene: 2. Germline V gives CDR1 SNHLY, CDR2 FYNNEI. CDR3 size: 15 residues. This CDR3 reads CASSEDRGRGNTIYF. In DNA, the CDR3 is TGTGCCAGCAGTGAGGACAGGGGGCGCGGAAACACCATATATTTT. Complete variable domain (other parts from reference TRBV2 and TRBJ1-3): EPEVTQTPSHQVTQMGQEVILRCVPISNHLYFYWYRQILGQKVEFLVSFYNNEISEKSEIFDDQFSVERPDGSNFTLKIRSTKLEDSAMYFCASSEDRGRGNTIYFGEGSWLTVV.

A few counts support this clone. This sequence joins TRBV5-1 and TRBJ2-7; TRBD1 matches 9 bases. The V gene's germline CDR1 is SGHRS and CDR2 YFSETQ. The CDR3 covers 16 residues. With 4 bases clipped from V and 0 bases from J, the junction kept 8 bases outside the gene matches. The CDR3 region has the DNA TGCGCCAGCAGCCTGGGACAGGGTCCGAGCTCCTACGAGCAGTACTTC. Translation gives CASSLGQGPSSYEQYF.

The sample holds a few counts of this clone. The chain employs TRBV10-3 and TRBJ1-2; no reliable D call. This CDR3 contains 14 residues. Germline V lookup: CDR1 ENHRY, CDR2 SYGVKD. Trimming removed 0 bases from V and 2 bases from J, with 7 bases in between. The CDR3 loop reads CAISESQTNYGYTF. The CDR3 nucleotides read TGTGCCATCAGTGAGTCGCAGACAAACTATGGCTACACCTTC.

This clone occurred a few times. This rearrangement joins TRBV6-5 to TRBJ1-3; TRBD1 agrees at 7 bases. This CDR3 has 15 residues. Looked up from germline, CDR1 is MNHEY and CDR2 is SVGAGI. After removal of 5 bases from V and 6 bases from J, the junction contained 10 bases not matched to a gene. The CDR3 sequence: CASSPRQGVTNTIYF. For the CDR3, the DNA is TGTGCCAGCAGTCCCCGACAGGGTGTTACAAACACCATATATTTT.

The V call is TRBV29-1, the J call TRBJ1-2; 11 bases align to TRBD1. This CDR3 comprises 14 residues. V shed 5 bases, J shed 7 bases, and the junction held 9 bases outside the gene matches. Germline V gives CDR1 SQVTM, CDR2 ANQGSEA. This CDR3 is CSVLPGQGARGYTF. CDR3 DNA: TGCAGCGTTCTCCCCGGACAGGGGGCGCGTGGCTACACCTTC.

This chain links TRBV21-1 with TRBJ2-7; the listed D gene, TRBD1, was not tested against the DNA. TRBV21-1 is flagged as a pseudogene. The CDR3 consists of 12 residues. As DNA, the CDR3 is TGTGCCAGCAGGGACACAGCCTACGAGCAGTACTTC. Its protein product is CASRDTAYEQYF.

V is TRBV28 and J is TRBJ1-2; 9 bases match TRBD1. Germline V lookup: CDR1 MDHEN, CDR2 SYDVKM. CDR3 length: 16 amino acids. The V segment lost 3 bases and the J segment 2 bases; nucleotides outside the gene matches: 7. In DNA, the CDR3 is TGTGCCAGCAGTTTCACCCCCGGGACAGGGAACTATGGCTACACCTTC. This codes for CASSFTPGTGNYGYTF.